The 28 T cell receptor beta chains below all came from one sample that was sequenced in a study of T cell responses to AZD1222 COVID-19 vaccine. Clones were read by immunoSEQ multiplex PCR, and TCRdb kept only the in-frame ones, dropping some. The sample contains fewer than 140,000 clones, about 90% of which appear only once. The starting material was peripheral blood, obtained 28 days after the second AZD1222 dose. The receptors derive from an adult who received the AZD1222 COVID-19 vaccine.

The rearrangement uses TRBV15 and TRBJ1-1; 12 nucleotides align to TRBD1. The J segment lost 4 bases and the V segment lost 1 base, leaving 10 bases of the junction unmatched. This CDR3 contains 18 residues. In germline, CDR1 is LNHNV, CDR2 YYDKDF (reference sequence). The CDR3 region has the DNA TGTGCCACCAGCAGAGTGTGGGACAGGGGGCTAGATAGCACTGAAGCTTTCTTT. Its translation: CATSRVWDRGLDSTEAFF.

In DNA, the CDR3 is TGTGCCAGCAGCCCCCGGCGGGACACATCCTACGAGCAGTACTTC. Translating gives CASSPRRDTSYEQYF. The V and J genes are TRBV27 and TRBJ2-7; D tentatively fits TRBD1 or TRBD2 (6 bases each). Trimming took off 6 bases at V and 1 base at J, with 16 bases between the two ends. This CDR3 contains 15 residues. The germline V gene encodes CDR1 MNHEY and CDR2 SMNVEV (reference sequence).

This chain joins TRBV7-3 and TRBJ2-2, with 7 bases lining up with TRBD1. This CDR3 region has 15 residues. The V segment lost 6 bases and the J segment 0 bases; nucleotides outside the gene matches: 4. In germline, CDR1 is SGHTA, CDR2 FQGTGA. The CDR3 coding sequence is TGTGCCAGCAGTTACGGGACAGCGAACACCGGGGAGCTGTTTTTT. Protein product: CASSYGTANTGELFF.

This clone was observed a handful of times. CDR3 amino acids: CASHREQLSGNTIYF. In DNA, the CDR3 is TGTGCCAGCCACAGGGAACAACTCTCTGGAAACACCATATATTTT. The chain combines TRBV2 with TRBJ1-3; D perhaps matches TRBD1 (6 bases). Per germline, CDR1 SNHLY and CDR2 FYNNEI. V lost 8 bases and J 0 bases, leaving 14 bases between the germline ends. The CDR3 covers 15 residues.

V usage is TRBV9 and J usage is TRBJ2-3; D is unresolved. V was pared by 4 bases and J by 14 bases, with 20 bases between. This CDR3 comprises 13 residues. Germline values: CDR1 SGDLS, CDR2 YYNGEE. The DNA for the CDR3 is TGTGCCAGCAGCACCCGGGCCGCTGGTGTGGTGTATTTT. This gives the protein CASSTRAAGVVYF.

This clone was seen just once. The V and J genes are TRBV30 and TRBJ2-3, with D possibly matching TRBD1 (5 bases). The ends were cut back, 3 bases at V and 0 bases at J, with 13 bases in the middle. CDR1 is GTSNPN, CDR2 SVGIG, per germline (reference sequence). The length of the CDR3 is 15 residues. The CDR3 here is CAWSRDRPSTDTQYF. Here the CDR3 DNA reads TGTGCCTGGAGCCGCGACAGACCTAGCACAGATACGCAGTATTTT.

CDR3 sequence reads: CASGRDGGTEAFF. CDR3 DNA sequence: TGTGCCAGCGGCAGGGACGGCGGCACTGAAGCTTTCTTT. This chain joins TRBV6-5 and TRBJ1-1, with a tentative D call TRBD1 (5 bases). V shed 8 bases and J shed 4 bases, with 14 bases lying between them. The CDR3 totals 13 residues. From germline, CDR1 is MNHEY and CDR2 SVGAGI.

CDR3 sequence: CATSDHRGVNAEQYF. DNA for the CDR3: TGTGCCACCAGTGATCATAGGGGAGTTAACGCCGAGCAGTACTTC. This chain uses TRBV24-1 with TRBJ2-7; D is possibly TRBD1 or TRBD2 (5 bases each). The V gene lost 3 bases and the J gene lost 6 bases, with 17 bases spanning the gap. Germline lookup yields CDR1 KGHDR and CDR2 SFDVKD. The CDR3 spans 15 residues.

J is TRBJ1-5 and V is TRBV5-1; unclear D gene. The CDR3 contains 14 residues. CDR1 is SGHRS, CDR2 YFSETQ, per germline. V was shortened by 1 base and J by 3 bases, with 8 bases between the two germline ends. The CDR3 protein is CASSLTGPNQPQHF. For the CDR3, the DNA is TGCGCCAGCAGCTTGACCGGGCCCAATCAGCCCCAGCATTTT. The full variable domain, in which reference TRBV5-1 and TRBJ1-5 provide the parts outside the CDR3, is KAGVTQTPRYLIKTRGQQVTLSCSPISGHRSVSWYQQTPGQGLQFLFEYFSETQRNKGNFPGRFSGRQFSNSRSEMNVSTLELGDSALYLCASSLTGPNQPQHFGDGTRLSIL.

The chain uses TRBV6-2 or TRBV6-3 and TRBJ1-3; no reliable D call. The CDR3 covers 14 residues. Trimming stripped 3 bases from V and 0 bases from J, with 6 bases between. CDR1 and CDR2 (germline): MNHEY, SVGEGT. The CDR3 loop is CASSYSSSGNTIYF. The DNA for the CDR3 is TGTGCCAGCAGTTATTCAAGCTCTGGAAACACCATATATTTT.

The V and J genes are TRBV2 and TRBJ2-2; 7 nucleotides align to TRBD2. Germline V gene sequence: CDR1 SNHLY, CDR2 FYNNEI. CDR3 size: 16 residues. J lost 1 base, V lost 4 bases, and 6 bases had no gene match. The CDR3 spells CASSVVGTMNTGELFF. The CDR3 DNA reads TGTGCCAGCAGTGTAGTCGGGACTATGAACACCGGGGAGCTGTTTTTT.

The V gene is TRBV3-1 (or the pseudogene TRBV3-2), the J gene TRBJ2-1, with 8 bases that match TRBD1. The V gene's germline CDR1 is LGHDT and CDR2 YNNKEL (reference sequence). This CDR3 comprises 15 residues. V shed 4 bases, J shed 4 bases, and the junction held 6 bases outside the gene matches. CDR3 in DNA: TGTGCCAGCAGCCCGACAGGGGAGTTGTACAATGAGCAGTTCTTC. Protein sequence: CASSPTGELYNEQFF.

The chain uses TRBV25-1 and TRBJ1-4; D is undetermined. V was clipped by 5 bases and J by 0 bases, with 7 bases between them. Germline CDR1 reads MGHDK; CDR2 reads SYGVNS. There are 14 residues in the CDR3. The CDR3 nucleotides read TGTGCCAGCAGTCCCGCCACAACTAATGAAAAACTGTTTTTT. Its translation is CASSPATTNEKLFF.

The rearrangement joins TRBV7-9 to TRBJ1-4; D perhaps matches TRBD1 (5 bases). CDR3 length equals 15 residues. Germline CDR1 and CDR2: SEHNR and FQNEAQ (reference sequence). V gave up 1 base and J gave up 5 bases, with 11 bases separating them. CDR3 protein: CASSLDGGINEKLFF. DNA for the CDR3: TGTGCCAGCAGCTTAGACGGGGGGATAAATGAAAAACTGTTTTTT. Looking up the rest from reference TRBV7-9 and TRBJ1-4 gives the full variable domain: DTGVSQNPRHKITKRGQNVTFRCDPISEHNRLYWYRQTLGQGPEFLTYFQNEAQLEKSRLLSDRFSAERPKGSFSTLEIQRTEQGDSAMYLCASSLDGGINEKLFFGSGTQLSVL.

The V call is TRBV12-3 or TRBV12-4, the J call TRBJ2-7, with D perhaps TRBD1 (5 bases). There are 13 residues in the CDR3. V lost 6 bases to trimming and J lost 2 bases, with 11 bases between them. The CDR3 DNA is TGTGCCAGCAGGCGTCAGGGTCCCTACGAGCAGTACTTC. Its translation is CASRRQGPYEQYF.

The rearrangement uses TRBV5-1 and TRBJ1-4; TRBD1 matches at 7 bases. V was clipped by 1 base and J by 1 base; unmatched bases: 10. In germline, CDR1 is SGHRS, CDR2 YFSETQ. This CDR3 is 18 amino acids long. The CDR3 sequence: CASSLLRGGGVTNEKLFF. CDR3 DNA sequence: TGCGCCAGCAGCTTGTTGAGAGGGGGCGGGGTAACTAATGAAAAACTGTTTTTT.

This rearrangement joins TRBV5-1 to TRBJ2-5; TRBD1 matches at 11 bases. J gave up 5 bases and V 0 bases, and 3 bases lay outside the gene matches. The CDR3 covers 15 residues. Germline V gene data show CDR1 as SGHRS and CDR2 as YFSETQ. This CDR3 is CASSLAGTGGETQYF. CDR3 coding DNA: TGCGCCAGCAGCTTGGCCGGGACAGGGGGGGAGACCCAGTACTTC.

The rearrangement uses TRBV29-1 and TRBJ1-5; weak D call: TRBD1 (5 bases). Per the germline V gene, CDR1 is SQVTM and CDR2 is ANQGSEA. The CDR3 consists of 12 residues. V gave up 6 bases and J gave up 2 bases, with 8 bases separating them. DNA for the CDR3: TGCAGCGTCCGGGACGGCAATCAGCCCCAGCATTTT. This sequence encodes CSVRDGNQPQHF.

This clone showed up many times. The chain carries TRBV6-2 or TRBV6-3 and TRBJ2-1; TRBD1 is a possible D gene (7 bases). The CDR3 has 15 amino acids. Germline values: CDR1 MNHEY, CDR2 SVGEGT. With 6 bases removed from V and 6 bases from J, the gap between germline ends came to 18 bases. Here the CDR3 reads CASSGHDREVNEQFF. The CDR3 DNA follows: TGTGCCAGCAGCGGACATGACAGGGAGGTCAATGAGCAGTTCTTC.

The genes are TRBV2 and TRBJ1-2; the match to TRBD1 covers 7 bases. Per germline, CDR1 SNHLY and CDR2 FYNNEI. V shed 10 bases, J shed 1 base, and the junction held 6 bases outside the gene matches. The CDR3 is made up of 13 amino acids. The CDR3: CATLRDSNYGYTF. For the CDR3, the DNA is TGTGCCACCCTCCGGGACAGTAACTATGGCTACACCTTC.

The J gene is TRBJ2-3, the V gene TRBV29-1, with TRBD1 matching over 9 bases. The germline CDR1 and CDR2 sequences are SQVTM and ANQGSEA. CDR3 length: 12 residues. After removal of 0 bases from V and 9 bases from J, the junction contained 1 base not matched to a gene. CDR3 sequence: CSVEEGQGTQYF. The CDR3, as DNA: TGCAGCGTTGAAGAGGGACAGGGAACGCAGTATTTT.

This clone was seen just once. The chain has TRBV7-2 and TRBJ2-7; no clear D. Trimming took 6 bases from V and 0 from J, leaving 12 bases between them. The CDR3 is 14 residues long. Germline CDR1 and CDR2: SGHTA and FQGNSA. The CDR3 sequence: CASSLGQASYEQYF. The CDR3 nucleotides are TGTGCCAGCAGTCTTGGGCAGGCCTCCTACGAGCAGTACTTC.

The rearrangement links TRBV5-5 to TRBJ2-3; no clear D gene. Germline CDR1 reads SGHKS; CDR2 reads YYEKEE (reference sequence). Trimming pared 1 base from V and 0 bases from J, leaving 9 bases between. This CDR3 is 15 amino acids long. The CDR3 loop is CASSLTQLSTDTQYF. The DNA of the CDR3 is TGTGCCAGCAGCTTGACCCAGCTTAGCACAGATACGCAGTATTTT. The full variable domain, completed using reference TRBV5-5 and TRBJ2-3, is DAGVTQSPTHLIKTRGQQVTLRCSPISGHKSVSWYQQVLGQGPQFIFQYYEKEERGRGNFPDRFSARQFPNYSSELNVNALLLGDSALYLCASSLTQLSTDTQYFGPGTRLTVL.

The rearrangement joins TRBV7-2 to TRBJ1-1; TRBD1 is a possible D gene (6 bases). CDR3 length: 14 amino acids. Germline V gene data show CDR1 as SGHTA and CDR2 as FQGNSA. Trimming pared 5 bases from V and 7 bases from J, leaving 17 bases between. DNA for the CDR3: TGTGCCAGCAGCCGGGGCGAGGGGGACGGTGAAGCTTTCTTT. Translated: CASSRGEGDGEAFF. The full variable domain, in which reference TRBV7-2 and TRBJ1-1 provide the parts outside the CDR3, is GAGVSQSPSNKVTEKGKDVELRCDPISGHTALYWYRQSLGQGLEFLIYFQGNSAPDKSGLPSDRFSAERTGGSVSTLTIQRTQQEDSAVYLCASSRGEGDGEAFFGQGTRLTVV.

The chain employs TRBV6-5 and TRBJ1-1; D gene uncertain. The CDR3 is made up of 13 amino acids. CDR1 is MNHEY, CDR2 SVGAGI, per germline. Trimming took off 8 bases at V and 1 base at J, with 11 bases between the two ends. CDR3 nucleotides: TGTGCCAGCGCATCTTGGGGGAACACTGAAGCTTTCTTT. Translated, it gives CASASWGNTEAFF.

The V gene is TRBV7-2, the J gene TRBJ2-7; D unclear. The CDR3 contains 14 residues. Germline V CDR1 and CDR2: SGHTA, FQGNSA. The V gene lost 0 bases and the J gene lost 3 bases, with 9 bases spanning the gap. The CDR3 protein is CASSLAGRGYEQYF. CDR3 nucleotides: TGTGCCAGCAGCTTAGCGGGCAGAGGCTACGAGCAGTACTTC. Supplemented by reference TRBV7-2 and TRBJ2-7, the full variable domain reads GAGVSQSPSNKVTEKGKDVELRCDPISGHTALYWYRQSLGQGLEFLIYFQGNSAPDKSGLPSDRFSAERTGGSVSTLTIQRTQQEDSAVYLCASSLAGRGYEQYFGPGTRLTVT.

The chain is built from TRBV11-2 and TRBJ2-1, with TRBD2 matching over 7 bases. This CDR3 comprises 14 residues. Germline loops: CDR1 SGHAT, CDR2 FQNNGV. The trim removed 5 bases at V and 4 bases at J, leaving 5 bases unmatched. The CDR3 DNA reads TGTGCCAGCAGCCCCGGGGGGTCTTACAATGAGCAGTTCTTC. Its translation is CASSPGGSYNEQFF.

The chain links TRBV19 to TRBJ1-1; 9 bases are shared with TRBD1. The CDR3 contains 15 residues. CDR1 and CDR2 (germline): LNHDA, SQIVND (reference sequence). J was trimmed by 8 bases and V by 3 bases; bases with no gene match: 10. The CDR3 loop is CASSIGTGSESEAFF. For the CDR3, the DNA is TGTGCCAGTAGTATTGGGACAGGGAGCGAAAGCGAAGCTTTCTTT.